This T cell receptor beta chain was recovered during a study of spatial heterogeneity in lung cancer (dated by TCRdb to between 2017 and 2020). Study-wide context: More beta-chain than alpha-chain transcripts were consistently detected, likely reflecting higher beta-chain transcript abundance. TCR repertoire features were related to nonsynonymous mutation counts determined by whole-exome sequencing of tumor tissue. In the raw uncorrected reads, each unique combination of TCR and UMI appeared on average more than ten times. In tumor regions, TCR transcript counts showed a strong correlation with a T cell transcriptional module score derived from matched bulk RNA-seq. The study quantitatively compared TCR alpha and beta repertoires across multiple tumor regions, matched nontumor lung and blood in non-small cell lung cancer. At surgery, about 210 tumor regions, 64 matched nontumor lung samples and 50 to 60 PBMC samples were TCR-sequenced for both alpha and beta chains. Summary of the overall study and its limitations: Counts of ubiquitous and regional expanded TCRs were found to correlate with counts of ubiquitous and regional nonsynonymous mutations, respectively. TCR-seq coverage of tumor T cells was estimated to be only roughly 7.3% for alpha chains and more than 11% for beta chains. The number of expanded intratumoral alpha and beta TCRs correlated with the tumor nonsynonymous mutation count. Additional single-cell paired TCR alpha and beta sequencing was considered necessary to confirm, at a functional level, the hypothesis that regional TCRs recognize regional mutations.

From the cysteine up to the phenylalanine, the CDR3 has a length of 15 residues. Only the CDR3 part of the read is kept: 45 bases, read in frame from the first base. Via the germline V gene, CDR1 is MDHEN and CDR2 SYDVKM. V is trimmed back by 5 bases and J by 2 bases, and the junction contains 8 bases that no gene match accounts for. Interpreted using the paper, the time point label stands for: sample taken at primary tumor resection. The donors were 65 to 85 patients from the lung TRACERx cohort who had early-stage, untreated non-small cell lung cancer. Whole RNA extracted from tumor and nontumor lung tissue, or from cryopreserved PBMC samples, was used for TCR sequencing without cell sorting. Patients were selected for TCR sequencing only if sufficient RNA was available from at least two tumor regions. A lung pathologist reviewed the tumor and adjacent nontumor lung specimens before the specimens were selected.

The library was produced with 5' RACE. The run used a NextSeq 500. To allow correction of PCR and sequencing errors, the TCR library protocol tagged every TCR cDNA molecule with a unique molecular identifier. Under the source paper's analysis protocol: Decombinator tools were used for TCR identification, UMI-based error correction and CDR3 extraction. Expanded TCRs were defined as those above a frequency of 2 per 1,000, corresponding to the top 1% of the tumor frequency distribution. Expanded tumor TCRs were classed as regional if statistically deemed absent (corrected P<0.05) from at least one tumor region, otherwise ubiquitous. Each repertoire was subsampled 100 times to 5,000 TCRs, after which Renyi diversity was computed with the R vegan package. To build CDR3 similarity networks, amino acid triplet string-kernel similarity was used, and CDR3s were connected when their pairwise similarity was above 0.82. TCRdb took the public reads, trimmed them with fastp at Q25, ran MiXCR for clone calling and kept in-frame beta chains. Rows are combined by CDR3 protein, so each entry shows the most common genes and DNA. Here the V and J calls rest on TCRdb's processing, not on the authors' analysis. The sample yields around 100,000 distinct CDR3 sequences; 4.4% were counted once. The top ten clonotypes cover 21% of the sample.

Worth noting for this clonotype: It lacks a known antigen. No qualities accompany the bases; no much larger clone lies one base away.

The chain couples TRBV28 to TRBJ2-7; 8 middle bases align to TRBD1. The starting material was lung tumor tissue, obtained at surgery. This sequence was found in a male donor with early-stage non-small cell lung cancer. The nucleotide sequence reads TGTGCCAGCAGTGCAACCGGGACAGGCGCCTACGAGCAGTACTTC. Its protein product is CASSATGTGAYEQYF.